The clone carrying this T cell receptor (beta chain) was seen more than once but under ten times. Its antigen is as yet unknown. This specimen comes from a study of blood T cells in healthy people across ages. V was trimmed by 2 bases and J by 3 bases, leaving 5 bases between them. This CDR3 is 14 amino acids long. Germline V lookup: CDR1 MDHEN, CDR2 SYDVKM. Study results and limitations: Age showed a roughly linear inverse relationship with TCR beta diversity per million T cells.

A J-beta primer mix and a sample-barcoded 5' primer were used in a second PCR of roughly 7 to 12 cycles. Per sample, CDR3-containing paired-end reads numbered at least 3 million. TCRdb passed the 5' RACE reads through MiXCR, listing each CDR3 protein once. The repertoire holds some 1.8 million distinct CDR3 sequences, with 35% to 50% as singletons. This sequence was found in a human donor in good health. The sequenced material came from blood. The chain joins TRBV28 to TRBJ2-6, with a possible D match to TRBD2 (5 bases). In DNA, the CDR3 is TGTGCCAGCAGTTTACGGGATGGGGCCAACGTCCTGACTTTC. This gives the protein CASSLRDGANVLTF.